This T cell receptor (beta chain) was recorded in a study of T cells in Graves' hyperthyroidism and ophthalmopathy. Across the study: Peripheral blood was acquired at first diagnosis, ahead of any therapy whatsoever.

CDR1 is MNHEY and CDR2 is SMNVEV in the germline V gene (reference sequence). Trimming removed 6 bases from V and 2 bases from J, with 21 bases in between. This CDR3 is 17 amino acids long. This clonotype showed up many times. Its specificity is not known. Amplified TCR beta CDR3 regions derived from RNA transcripts. In the first-round RT-PCR of the TCR CDR3, the HTBI primer set was used. MiXCR, applied by TCRdb to the multiplex PCR reads, yields one record per CDR3 protein. The profile shows about 500,000 distinct CDR3 sequences, around an eighth of them singletons. Overall study findings and caveats: Most thyroid clonotypes expanded above 0.001 appeared in blood too.

Recently diagnosed hyperthyroidism of less than 2 months' duration affected patients aged 18 to 65. Every diagnosis used clinical symptoms, serum thyroxine and TRAb, thyroid ultrasound and orbital computed tomography. The receptor comes from a woman aged 18-30 years with Graves' hyperthyroidism. The rearrangement uses TRBV27 and TRBJ2-3; TRBD2 might be the D (6 bases). The sample consisted of blood. The CDR3 bases are TGTGCCAGCAGCATCAATGCCCGGGACTTGAACACAGATACGCAGTATTTT. It translates to CASSINARDLNTDTQYF.